The clone carrying this TCR beta chain has a single count. What it binds is unknown. These data come from a study of T cell repertoires and HLA-DP antigens. Study-wide results and caveats: Sorted CD137+ cells had clonality roughly 0.4 against both alloantigens, versus 0.035 to 0.05 pre-culture.

The table came from immunoSEQ multiplex PCR; TCRdb's copy has only in-frame clones and leaves some out. Among approximately 90,000 clones listed, approximately 86% were seen once. This CDR3 comprises 12 residues. Germline V gene data show CDR1 as SGHVS and CDR2 as FQNEAQ. Trimming took off 8 bases at V and 5 bases at J, with 12 bases between the two ends. Sequencing used CD4+ T cells from PBMCs. The clonotype was recovered from a man in his fifties in good health and CMV-seronegative. The chain recombines TRBV7-8 with TRBJ1-1; D is possibly TRBD1 (6 bases). This CDR3 is CASQGGGTEAFF. CDR3 nucleotide sequence: TGTGCCAGCCAAGGGGGGGGTACTGAAGCTTTCTTT.